These 20 T cell receptor beta chains share one sample of origin, sequenced in a study of PD-1 blockade in classical Hodgkin lymphoma. Data came from immunoSEQ multiplex PCR; TCRdb stores just in-frame clones and leaves some out. The profile shows tens of thousands of clones, around 73% of them singletons. Each patient's relapse followed autologous stem cell transplantation, and brentuximab vedotin exposure varied. The sample was peripheral blood mononuclear cells (PBMCs), taken before the second cycle of nivolumab. These receptors were taken from a human donor with classical Hodgkin lymphoma.

This clone was detected once. The same CDR3 arises from other DNA sequences in this sample as well. The chain uses TRBV18 and TRBJ2-5, with unresolved D. Between the trimmed V and J ends, which lost 3 bases and 5 bases, there was a span of 4 bases. Germline V gives CDR1 KGHSH, CDR2 LQKENI. The CDR3 has 11 residues. CDR3 sequence: CASSPEETQYF. The CDR3 DNA is TGTGCCAGCTCACCCGAGGAGACCCAGTACTTC.

The chain employs TRBV10-3 and TRBJ1-1; perhaps TRBD1 as D (6 bases). CDR3 length: 13 amino acids. The V end lost 5 bases, the J end lost 6 bases, and 13 bases lay between the germline ends. Germline assignment: CDR1 ENHRY and CDR2 SYGVKD. CDR3 bases: TGTGCCATCAGTCCAGGGGACTTCGCTGAAGCTTTCTTT. Protein sequence: CAISPGDFAEAFF.

This chain connects TRBV7-9 to TRBJ2-7, with D possibly being TRBD1 (6 bases). Trimming removed 1 base at V and 2 bases at J, with 12 bases between. The CDR3 has 15 amino acids. The germline CDR1 and CDR2 sequences are SEHNR and FQNEAQ (reference sequence). CDR3 amino acids: CASSLDAGVTYEQYF. In nucleotides, the CDR3 is TGTGCCAGCAGCTTAGATGCAGGGGTGACCTACGAGCAGTACTTC.

The V gene is TRBV7-2, the J gene TRBJ2-7, with D possibly matching TRBD1 (5 bases). This CDR3 is 18 amino acids long. V lost 5 bases and J 0 bases, leaving 23 bases between the germline ends. Germline-derived CDR1 and CDR2 are SGHTA and FQGNSA. CDR3: CASSPGQSSGSVSYEQYF. CDR3 bases: TGTGCCAGCAGCCCAGGGCAGAGTTCGGGCAGCGTCTCCTACGAGCAGTACTTC.

In its sample, this clone is medium-sized. The chain has TRBV6-5 and TRBJ1-2, with unresolved D. The germline V gene has CDR1 MNHEY and CDR2 SVGAGI. V was trimmed by 5 bases and J by 8 bases, leaving 15 bases between them. The CDR3 sequence is 13 residues long. Here the CDR3 reads CASSKTVNGGYTF. CDR3 coding DNA: TGTGCCAGCAGTAAGACGGTGAATGGGGGCTACACCTTC.

CDR3 residues: CASSEGQGGQSSYNSPLHF. The DNA for the CDR3 is TGTGCCAGCAGTGAAGGACAGGGGGGACAAAGCTCCTATAATTCACCCCTCCACTTT. V gene TRBV6-1 combines with J gene TRBJ1-6; TRBD1 aligns across 9 bases. The CDR3 is 19 residues long. The germline CDR1 and CDR2 sequences are MNHNS and SASEGT. V dropped 1 base and J dropped 0; count of bases not matched to a gene: 7.

This chain joins TRBV6-5 and TRBJ2-7; 11 nucleotides match TRBD2. Germline V lookup: CDR1 MNHEY, CDR2 SVGAGI. CDR3 length: 13 amino acids. The V and J ends lost 9 bases and 3 bases, in that order; junction bases with no gene match: 4. As DNA, the CDR3 is TGTGCCAGTAGACTAGCGGGACTCTACGAGCAGTACTTC. Encoded protein: CASRLAGLYEQYF.

Written as DNA, the CDR3 is TGCGCCAGCAGCTTGGCCGCGGGAGTAACGTCCTACGAGCAGTACTTC. Residues: CASSLAAGVTSYEQYF. V is TRBV5-1 and J is TRBJ2-5, with TRBD2 identical over 7 bases. The DNA end is more similar to TRBJ2-7, so the J call may be wrong. Germline values: CDR1 SGHRS, CDR2 YFSETQ. The CDR3 is made up of 16 amino acids.

V and J are TRBV6-5 and TRBJ1-5; D remains unclear. CDR1 and CDR2 from the germline V gene are MNHEY and SVGAGI. The length of the CDR3 is 14 residues. Trimming pared 1 base from V and 7 bases from J, leaving 11 bases between. The CDR3 sequence is CASSYYSGGQPQHF. The CDR3 bases are TGTGCCAGCAGTTACTACTCCGGTGGGCAGCCCCAGCATTTT.

The rearrangement joins TRBV15 to TRBJ1-5; 8 nucleotides match TRBD1. Germline CDR1 is LNHNV and CDR2 is YYDKDF (reference sequence). V was clipped by 1 base and J by 4 bases; unmatched bases: 3. This CDR3 region has 15 residues. CDR3 sequence (DNA): TGTGCCACCAGCAGAGTGTGGACAGGGAATCAGCCCCAGCATTTT. Its translation is CATSRVWTGNQPQHF.

The chain couples TRBV28 to TRBJ1-2, with TRBD1 matching over 7 bases. CDR1 and CDR2 from the germline V gene are MDHEN and SYDVKM. CDR3 size: 18 residues. J gave up 2 bases and V 0 bases, and 12 bases lay outside the gene matches. The CDR3 protein is CASSLWGTATPLNYGYTF. CDR3 nucleotide sequence: TGTGCCAGCAGTTTATGGGGGACAGCCACACCACTCAACTATGGCTACACCTTC.

This chain connects TRBV28 to TRBJ2-5; D might be TRBD1 (6 bases). CDR3 length: 16 residues. Germline V gene sequence: CDR1 MDHEN, CDR2 SYDVKM. The V and J ends lost 6 bases and 4 bases respectively, with 21 bases between them. The CDR3 reads CASRGVWGRGRETQYF. The CDR3 bases are TGTGCCAGCAGGGGCGTATGGGGGCGCGGTCGAGAGACCCAGTACTTC.

V and J are TRBV6-1 and TRBJ1-4, with D possibly matching TRBD1 (6 bases). Germline values: CDR1 MNHNS, CDR2 SASEGT. V lost 3 bases and J 2 bases, leaving 13 bases between the germline ends. The CDR3 is 16 amino acids. CDR3 DNA sequence: TGTGCCAGCAGTGATAGGCAGGGGTCTACTAATGAAAAACTGTTTTTT. Its translation: CASSDRQGSTNEKLFF.

This clone is medium-sized in the sample. The CDR3 sequence: CASSSGQGMENEQFF. Here the CDR3 DNA reads TGTGCCAGCAGCTCTGGACAGGGGATGGAAAATGAGCAGTTCTTC. The chain combines TRBV7-9 with TRBJ2-1; 9 bases agree with TRBD1. Germline trimming cut 4 bases from V and 7 bases from J; bases unmatched to any gene: 8. The CDR3 extends over 15 amino acids. CDR1 and CDR2 from the germline V gene are SEHNR and FQNEAQ (reference sequence).

This chain uses TRBV15 with TRBJ2-7, with 7 bases aligning to TRBD1. Trimming at V came to 5 bases and at J to 4 bases, leaving 5 bases not matched to a gene. Germline V CDR1 and CDR2: LNHNV, YYDKDF (reference sequence). This CDR3 has 13 residues. CDR3 coding DNA: TGTGCCACCAGCCCCATGACAGGGTACGAGCAGTACTTC. This encodes CATSPMTGYEQYF.

V is TRBV10-2 and J is TRBJ1-1; 10 bases map to TRBD1. Germline trimming cut 2 bases from V and 0 bases from J; bases unmatched to any gene: 3. The germline gives CDR1 WSHSY, CDR2 SAAADI. This CDR3 is 16 amino acids long. DNA for the CDR3: TGCGCCAGCAGTGAGAGGGACAGGGGCGTGAACACTGAAGCTTTCTTT. Residues: CASSERDRGVNTEAFF.

The CDR3 region has the DNA TGTGCCAGCAGTCCCCTCTCTGGAAACACCATATATTTT. Translation gives CASSPLSGNTIYF. The chain uses TRBV27 and TRBJ1-3; D ambiguous. V was clipped by 5 bases and J by 0 bases, with 5 bases between them. The CDR3 is 13 amino acids. Germline V gives CDR1 MNHEY, CDR2 SMNVEV (reference sequence).

This chain uses TRBV19 with TRBJ1-2; 7 bases fit TRBD1. CDR3 length equals 13 residues. The germline gives CDR1 LNHDA, CDR2 SQIVND (reference sequence). With V trimmed by 5 bases and J by 5 bases, 5 bases remained unmatched. The CDR3 DNA is TGTGCCAGTAGTGACAGGGACTATTATGGCTACACCTTC. Translated: CASSDRDYYGYTF.

The gene calls are TRBV5-1 and TRBJ1-1; perhaps TRBD1 as D (6 bases). The CDR3 runs 16 residues. CDR1 and CDR2 from the germline V gene are SGHRS and YFSETQ. Trimming stripped 4 bases from V and 0 bases from J, with 16 bases between. CDR3 in amino acids: CASSPWTEYMNTEAFF. The CDR3 bases are TGCGCCAGCAGCCCCTGGACAGAATACATGAACACTGAAGCTTTCTTT. Full variable domain (rest looked up from reference TRBV5-1 and TRBJ1-1): KAGVTQTPRYLIKTRGQQVTLSCSPISGHRSVSWYQQTPGQGLQFLFEYFSETQRNKGNFPGRFSGRQFSNSRSEMNVSTLELGDSALYLCASSPWTEYMNTEAFFGQGTRLTVV.

V and J are TRBV7-8 and TRBJ2-3, with D unresolved. The CDR3 has 16 amino acids. Germline V gene sequence: CDR1 SGHVS, CDR2 FQNEAQ. V lost 1 base, J lost 6 bases, and 17 bases lay in between. The CDR3 loop reads CASSLGRADPRDTQYF. In DNA form, the CDR3 reads TGTGCCAGCAGCTTAGGGCGTGCGGACCCGAGGGATACGCAGTATTTT.